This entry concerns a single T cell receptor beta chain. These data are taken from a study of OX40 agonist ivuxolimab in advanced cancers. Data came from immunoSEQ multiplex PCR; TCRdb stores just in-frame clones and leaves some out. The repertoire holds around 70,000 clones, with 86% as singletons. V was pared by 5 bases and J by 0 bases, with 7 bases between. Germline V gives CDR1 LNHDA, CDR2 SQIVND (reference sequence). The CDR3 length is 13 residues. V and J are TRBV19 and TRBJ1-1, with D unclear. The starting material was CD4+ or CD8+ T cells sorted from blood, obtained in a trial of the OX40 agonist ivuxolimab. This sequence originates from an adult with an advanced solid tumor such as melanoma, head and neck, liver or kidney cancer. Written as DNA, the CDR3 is TGTGCCAGTAGTTTGCGGTTGAACACTGAAGCTTTCTTT. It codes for CASSLRLNTEAFF.